A single sample is the source of the 18 T cell receptor beta chains below, sequenced in a study of T-cell memory formation after mild COVID-19. TCRdb reanalysed the 5' RACE reads using MiXCR and keeps one entry per CDR3 protein. This table has some 450,000 distinct CDR3 sequences, 20% appearing once. The specimen sequenced was PBMCs or a T cell subset sorted from them (not recorded which). All receptors come from an adult woman who had mild COVID-19 (a few samples of this study predate the infection). Cell type and time point are not known.

This rearrangement joins TRBV19 to TRBJ2-4; TRBD1 agrees at 9 bases. The V segment lost 3 bases and the J segment 5 bases; nucleotides outside the gene matches: 11. Per germline, CDR1 LNHDA and CDR2 SQIVND (reference sequence). The length of the CDR3 is 17 residues. CDR3 loop: CASSIGGNRGRENIQYF. For the CDR3, the DNA is TGTGCCAGTAGTATCGGTGGGAACAGGGGGCGCGAAAACATTCAGTACTTC.

The genes are TRBV12-3 or TRBV12-4 and TRBJ2-2, with 8 bases lining up with TRBD2. With V trimmed by 6 bases and J by 5 bases, 8 bases remained unmatched. The CDR3 extends over 15 amino acids. CDR3 protein: CASSPHLAGTGELFF. CDR3 bases: TGTGCCAGCAGCCCCCACTTAGCGGGAACCGGGGAGCTGTTTTTT.

The V gene is TRBV5-1, the J gene TRBJ2-3; the match to TRBD2 covers 14 bases. J lost 2 bases, V lost 1 base, and 3 bases had no gene match. The CDR3 is made up of 17 amino acids. Germline loops: CDR1 SGHRS, CDR2 YFSETQ. The CDR3 loop is CASSLPGLAGVTDTQYF. In nucleotides, the CDR3 is TGCGCCAGCAGCTTGCCGGGACTAGCGGGGGTCACAGATACGCAGTATTTT.

The genes are TRBV18 and TRBJ1-3; perhaps TRBD1 as D (6 bases). CDR1 is KGHSH, CDR2 LQKENI, per germline. With 3 bases removed from V and 1 base from J, the gap between germline ends came to 16 bases. The CDR3 is 17 residues long. The CDR3 DNA reads as TGTGCCAGCTCACCTTCGACAAGGGGGAGGTCTGGAAACACCATATATTTT. Translated, it gives CASSPSTRGRSGNTIYF.

The rearrangement joins TRBV5-1 to TRBJ2-1; TRBD2 matches at 12 bases. The CDR3 is 14 amino acids. Germline CDR1 reads SGHRS; CDR2 reads YFSETQ. V dropped 7 bases and J dropped 6; count of bases not matched to a gene: 5. CDR3 residues: CASGPSGRANEQFF. The CDR3, as DNA: TGCGCCAGCGGCCCTAGCGGGAGGGCCAATGAGCAGTTCTTC.

This clonotype was picked up a small number of times. This chain joins TRBV30 and TRBJ1-4, with D possibly being TRBD1 (6 bases). The ends were cut back, 7 bases at V and 4 bases at J, with 10 bases in the middle. CDR3 size: 12 residues. Germline V gene lookup returns CDR1 GTSNPN and CDR2 SVGIG (reference sequence). In DNA form, the CDR3 reads TGTGCCTCGAGGACAGTTAATGAAAAACTGTTTTTT. Its protein is CASRTVNEKLFF.

This rearrangement joins TRBV5-1 to TRBJ1-1; D possibly corresponds to TRBD1 (6 bases). The CDR3 is 21 amino acids. Germline lookup yields CDR1 SGHRS and CDR2 YFSETQ. Trimming pared 0 bases from V and 1 base from J, leaving 28 bases between. The CDR3 DNA is TGCGCCAGCAGCTTGGGTTATCTGGGGGGAGGGCCCAAGGGACAGAACACTGAAGCTTTCTTT. This translates into CASSLGYLGGGPKGQNTEAFF.

A few counts support this clonotype. The chain has TRBV25-1 and TRBJ2-1, with a weak D call TRBD2 (6 bases). Germline V gene data show CDR1 as MGHDK and CDR2 as SYGVNS. V was cut by 0 bases and J by 5 bases, with 11 bases left in between. The CDR3 spans 15 residues. Here the CDR3 reads CASSEYYSSDNEQFF. The CDR3 DNA follows: TGTGCCAGCAGTGAATATTACTCTAGCGACAATGAGCAGTTCTTC.

This rearrangement joins TRBV5-1 to TRBJ1-4, with D uncertain. Per the germline V gene, CDR1 is SGHRS and CDR2 is YFSETQ. Trimming took 7 bases from V and 6 from J, leaving 13 bases between them. The CDR3 loop spans 13 amino acids. Written as DNA, the CDR3 is TGCGCCAGCCGCCCGGGGTTAGATGAAAAACTGTTTTTT. Translation: CASRPGLDEKLFF.

A few counts support this clonotype. This chain links TRBV7-3 with TRBJ2-1; either TRBD1 or TRBD2 may supply D (5 bases each). The CDR3 spans 15 residues. The V gene lost 5 bases and the J gene lost 10 bases, with 21 bases spanning the gap. Germline-derived CDR1 and CDR2 are SGHTA and FQGTGA. The CDR3: CASSPRTVKGPEQFF. The CDR3 nucleotides read TGTGCCAGCAGCCCCCGGACCGTCAAGGGACCGGAGCAGTTCTTC. Full variable domain (outside the CDR3, taken from reference TRBV7-3 and TRBJ2-1): GAGVSQTPSNKVTEKGKYVELRCDPISGHTALYWYRQSLGQGPEFLIYFQGTGAADDSGLPNDRFFAVRPEGSVSTLKIQRTERGDSAVYLCASSPRTVKGPEQFFGPGTRLTVL.

This clonotype showed up just a few times. V gene TRBV7-2 combines with J gene TRBJ2-7; 8 bases align to TRBD2. This CDR3 comprises 14 residues. Germline-derived CDR1 and CDR2 are SGHTA and FQGNSA. V gave up 3 bases and J gave up 6 bases; unmatched junction bases: 7. CDR3 region: CASSFVSGGSEQYF. The DNA for the CDR3 is TGTGCCAGCAGCTTTGTCAGCGGGGGTTCCGAGCAGTACTTC.

This clonotype was detected a few times. The chain couples TRBV29-1 to TRBJ2-3; 11 bases agree with TRBD1. The CDR3 contains 13 residues. Per germline, CDR1 SQVTM and CDR2 ANQGSEA. The CDR3 region is CSAGTGGGDTQYF. DNA of the CDR3: TGCAGTGCCGGGACAGGGGGGGGAGATACGCAGTATTTT.

The J gene is TRBJ2-7, the V gene TRBV7-9, with D hard to call. The V end lost 3 bases, the J end lost 2 bases, and 11 bases lay between the germline ends. CDR1 SEHNR and CDR2 FQNEAQ come from the germline V gene (reference sequence). The length of the CDR3 is 14 residues. The CDR3 region has the DNA TGTGCCAGCAGCTTCAGTGTCAGAACCTACGAGCAGTACTTC. Translated: CASSFSVRTYEQYF.

This sequence joins TRBV3-1 and TRBJ2-5; possibly TRBD2 for D (6 bases). Deletions cut 0 bases from V and 1 base from J, with 21 bases between. This CDR3 spans 19 amino acids. Per germline, CDR1 LGHDT and CDR2 YNNKEL (reference sequence). The DNA for the CDR3 is TGTGCCAGCAGCCAAGAGCGGGAAGTGACGGAACGAGTCCAAGAGACCCAGTACTTC. It is translated as CASSQEREVTERVQETQYF.

J is TRBJ2-1 and V is TRBV11-2; D is perhaps TRBD2 (5 bases). With 5 bases removed from V and 4 bases from J, the gap between germline ends came to 18 bases. Germline V lookup: CDR1 SGHAT, CDR2 FQNNGV. There are 16 residues in the CDR3. The CDR3 loop reads CASSPGAASGYNEQFF. CDR3 sequence (DNA): TGTGCCAGCAGCCCTGGAGCGGCAAGTGGGTACAATGAGCAGTTCTTC.

In this sample, this clonotype turned up a few times. The chain links TRBV7-9 to TRBJ2-1; D unresolved. From germline, CDR1 is SEHNR and CDR2 FQNEAQ (reference sequence). The V end was cut by 4 bases, the J end by 4 bases, with 14 bases between. The CDR3 is made up of 15 amino acids. CDR3 region: CASSSTESGYNEQFF. The CDR3 DNA reads TGTGCCAGCAGCTCCACGGAGTCCGGATACAATGAGCAGTTCTTC.

This clonotype was seen repeatedly, ten times or more. The V call is TRBV30, the J call TRBJ1-5; the D is unclear. The CDR3 is 15 amino acids. V lost 0 bases and J lost 1, with 10 bases in between. Germline-derived CDR1 and CDR2 are GTSNPN and SVGIG (reference sequence). CDR3 nucleotides: TGTGCCTGGAGTGTAGGCTCCTTGAGCAATCAGCCCCAGCATTTT. This sequence encodes CAWSVGSLSNQPQHF.

The chain couples TRBV5-6 to TRBJ2-1, with D possibly matching TRBD1 (6 bases). The CDR3 has 16 amino acids. Trimming took 0 bases from V and 6 from J, leaving 16 bases between them. Germline V CDR1 and CDR2: SGHDT, YYEEEE. The CDR3 region is CASSLGRGSISNEQFF. The CDR3 DNA is TGTGCCAGCAGCTTGGGCAGGGGATCTATAAGCAATGAGCAGTTCTTC.